Shown below are 30 T cell receptor beta chains from a single sample sequenced in a study of monozygotic twins with inflammatory bowel disease. TCRdb processed the 5' RACE reads again and assigns one entry to each CDR3 protein, with no DNA. The listing contains some 150,000 distinct CDR3 sequences. Sequencing was performed on blood. The source is a human donor with ulcerative colitis or Crohn's disease, or a healthy co-twin of an affected twin (not recorded which).

J is TRBJ1-1 and V is TRBV30; TCRdb picks TRBD1, but there is no DNA to check that call. The germline V gene has CDR1 GTSNPN and CDR2 SVGIG (reference sequence). The CDR3 totals 18 residues. This chain's CDR3 is CAWSPPRGGIFLNTEAFF.

CDR3 sequence reads: CAVHPGTSVEDTQYF. V usage is TRBV10-3 and J usage is TRBJ2-3; as DNA is missing, the TRBD2 call by TCRdb cannot be tested. Germline CDR1 is ENHRY and CDR2 is SYGVKD. This CDR3 has 15 residues.

The genes are TRBV5-1 and TRBJ2-1; TCRdb picks TRBD1, but there is no DNA to check that call. The CDR3 runs 14 residues. CDR1 and CDR2 (germline): SGHRS, YFSETQ. This CDR3 is CASSTGVRYNEQFF. The full variable domain, completed using reference TRBV5-1 and TRBJ2-1, is KAGVTQTPRYLIKTRGQQVTLSCSPISGHRSVSWYQQTPGQGLQFLFEYFSETQRNKGNFPGRFSGRQFSNSRSEMNVSTLELGDSALYLCASSTGVRYNEQFFGPGTRLTVL.

The rearrangement uses TRBV7-8 and TRBJ2-7; TCRdb reports TRBD2, a call that lacks DNA to check it against. The CDR3 is 15 amino acids. CDR1 is SGHVS, CDR2 FQNEAQ, per germline. CDR3 sequence reads: CASSLGTSGNNEQYF.

This sequence joins TRBV5-1 and TRBJ2-4. The CDR3 is 11 amino acids. Germline CDR1 and CDR2: SGHRS and YFSETQ. CDR3 sequence reads: CASSLVLLGYF. Together with reference TRBV5-1 and TRBJ2-4, the CDR3 gives the full variable domain: KAGVTQTPRYLIKTRGQQVTLSCSPISGHRSVSWYQQTPGQGLQFLFEYFSETQRNKGNFPGRFSGRQFSNSRSEMNVSTLELGDSALYLCASSLVLLGYFGAGTRLSVL.

The rearrangement uses TRBV20-1 and TRBJ1-4; TCRdb lists TRBD1, though no DNA is available to test this call. In germline, CDR1 is DFQATT, CDR2 SNEGSKA (reference sequence). This CDR3 comprises 14 residues. Here the CDR3 reads CSAPPGQGDEKLFF.

The rearrangement links TRBV18 to TRBJ2-7. Per the germline V gene, CDR1 is KGHSH and CDR2 is LQKENI. The CDR3 extends over 12 amino acids. The CDR3 spells CASSPQEYEQYF.

The chain joins TRBV4-3 to TRBJ2-2; TCRdb indicates TRBD2, and absent DNA this call remains unverified. From germline, CDR1 is LGHNA and CDR2 YSLEER. This CDR3 contains 18 residues. The CDR3 loop reads CASSRGLAGQTNTGELFF.

V is TRBV5-4 and J is TRBJ2-3; no DNA is available, so the TRBD2 call from TCRdb remains unchecked. Germline V gives CDR1 SGHNT, CDR2 YYREEE (reference sequence). The CDR3 has 13 amino acids. CDR3 in amino acids: CASSGSSAGTQYF. Filled out from reference TRBV5-4 and TRBJ2-3, the complete variable domain reads ETGVTQSPTHLIKTRGQQVTLRCSSQSGHNTVSWYQQALGQGPQFIFQYYREEENGRGNFPPRFSGLQFPNYSSELNVNALELDDSALYLCASSGSSAGTQYFGPGTRLTVL.

V is TRBV6-5 and J is TRBJ1-2; checking the TCRdb D call of TRBD1 is not possible without DNA. Looked up from germline, CDR1 is MNHEY and CDR2 is SVGAGI. CDR3 size: 13 residues. The CDR3 sequence: CASSYSGVHGYTF.

V is TRBV4-1 and J is TRBJ2-2; TCRdb returns TRBD1, unconfirmable since there is no DNA. The CDR3 is 17 residues long. CDR1 and CDR2 (germline): MGHRA, YSYEKL. This chain's CDR3 is CASSQEGRDPGTGELFF.

The gene calls are TRBV27 and TRBJ2-1; the TCRdb D gene call, TRBD2, has no DNA to confirm it. The length of the CDR3 is 18 residues. Germline loops: CDR1 MNHEY, CDR2 SMNVEV (reference sequence). The CDR3: CASTRTSGSKQPYNEQFF.

The rearrangement links TRBV5-1 to TRBJ2-6; absent DNA, TCRdb's TRBD1 call cannot be checked. Germline CDR1 is SGHRS and CDR2 is YFSETQ. The CDR3 is 18 residues long. The CDR3 protein is CASRGGQGPYSGANVLTF.

The rearrangement links TRBV24-1 to TRBJ2-3; TCRdb indicates TRBD2, and absent DNA this call remains unverified. The CDR3 extends over 14 amino acids. The V gene's germline CDR1 is KGHDR and CDR2 SFDVKD. CDR3 sequence reads: CATGGTLSTDTQYF.

V is TRBV6-2 or TRBV6-3 and J is TRBJ2-6. The germline V gene encodes CDR1 MNHEY and CDR2 SVGEGT. The CDR3 is made up of 17 amino acids. This CDR3 reads CASSSGIIDSGANVLTF.

The CDR3 loop is CASSPTPQGAVGNEQFF. The chain couples TRBV5-5 to TRBJ2-1; TCRdb proposes TRBD1, but this gene call is untestable without DNA. This CDR3 has 17 residues. Germline loops: CDR1 SGHKS, CDR2 YYEKEE (reference sequence).

The genes are TRBV11-1 and TRBJ2-4; TCRdb lists TRBD2, though no DNA is available to test this call. In germline, CDR1 is SGHAT, CDR2 FQDESV (reference sequence). CDR3 size: 19 residues. CDR3 region: CASSSLGLAGLGAKNIQYF.

This chain connects TRBV20-1 to TRBJ2-7; TCRdb names TRBD1, which stays unverified in the absence of DNA. CDR3 length: 14 amino acids. Germline assignment: CDR1 DFQATT and CDR2 SNEGSKA (reference sequence). CDR3 region: CSARKNRVSYEQYF.

The genes are TRBV7-2 and TRBJ2-7. CDR1 and CDR2 (germline): SGHTA, FQGNSA. The CDR3 extends over 15 amino acids. CDR3 loop: CASSSPSGVENEQYF.

The chain is built from TRBV28 and TRBJ1-5; TCRdb designates TRBD1, a call that cannot be tested without DNA. Germline CDR1 is MDHEN and CDR2 is SYDVKM. This CDR3 is built from 20 residues. CDR3 in amino acids: CASSFLVGQGTVLSNQPQHF.

The rearrangement uses TRBV5-1 and TRBJ2-4; the D call of TRBD1 rests on TCRdb alone, since no DNA is present to check it. The CDR3 totals 19 residues. The germline V gene encodes CDR1 SGHRS and CDR2 YFSETQ. The CDR3 loop reads CASSPLTGTGILAKNIQYF.

The genes are TRBV3-1 and TRBJ2-3; the TRBD1 assignment by TCRdb is unverifiable without DNA. Germline CDR1 is LGHDT and CDR2 is YNNKEL (reference sequence). The length of the CDR3 is 15 residues. The CDR3 here is CASSQGRGGRDTQYF.

The chain recombines TRBV20-1 with TRBJ1-4. CDR1 and CDR2 (germline): DFQATT, SNEGSKA (reference sequence). The CDR3 extends over 15 amino acids. CDR3 sequence reads: CSARDLAGLDEKLFF.

The rearrangement uses TRBV5-1 and TRBJ2-1; with no DNA, the TCRdb D assignment of TRBD2 cannot be verified. Germline V gene data show CDR1 as SGHRS and CDR2 as YFSETQ. The CDR3 totals 15 residues. CDR3 region: CASSLVGGRASEQFF.

The V and J genes are TRBV18 and TRBJ1-1; there is no DNA to check the TCRdb D call of TRBD1. CDR1 and CDR2 (germline): KGHSH, LQKENI. The CDR3 spans 15 residues. The CDR3 loop is CASSPGGPRNTEAFF.

The chain joins TRBV6-5 to TRBJ2-7. The V gene's germline CDR1 is MNHEY and CDR2 SVGAGI. The CDR3 is made up of 14 amino acids. The CDR3 sequence is CASSYLDPFYEQYF.

The CDR3 sequence is CASSFMGAPNTEAFF. The chain couples TRBV28 to TRBJ1-1; TCRdb outputs TRBD1, but without DNA this stays unchecked. The CDR3 sequence is 15 residues long. The germline V gene has CDR1 MDHEN and CDR2 SYDVKM.

The chain is built from TRBV20-1 and TRBJ1-5; the TCRdb call, TRBD1, lacks DNA for checking. There are 15 residues in the CDR3. Germline CDR1 reads DFQATT; CDR2 reads SNEGSKA (reference sequence). The CDR3 is CSASDRGISNQPQHF.

This chain's CDR3 is CASSLSTSGGYEQYF. The V gene is TRBV7-2, the J gene TRBJ2-7; without DNA, the TCRdb call of TRBD2 cannot be checked. The CDR3 extends over 15 amino acids. Germline V gives CDR1 SGHTA, CDR2 FQGNSA.

V is TRBV28 and J is TRBJ1-1. The CDR3 runs 14 residues. Germline-derived CDR1 and CDR2 are MDHEN and SYDVKM. The CDR3 is CASSFEGGNTEAFF.